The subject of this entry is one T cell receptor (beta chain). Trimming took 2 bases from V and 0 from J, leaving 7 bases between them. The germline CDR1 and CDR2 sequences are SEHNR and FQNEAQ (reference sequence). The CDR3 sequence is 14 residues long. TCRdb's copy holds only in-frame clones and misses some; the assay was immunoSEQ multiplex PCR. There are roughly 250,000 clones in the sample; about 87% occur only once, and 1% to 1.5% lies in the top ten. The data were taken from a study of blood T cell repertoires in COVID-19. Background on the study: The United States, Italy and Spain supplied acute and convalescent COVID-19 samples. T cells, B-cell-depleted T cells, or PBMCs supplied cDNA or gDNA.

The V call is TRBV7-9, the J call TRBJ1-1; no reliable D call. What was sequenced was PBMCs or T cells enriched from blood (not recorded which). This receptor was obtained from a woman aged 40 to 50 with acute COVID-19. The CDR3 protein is CASSLRLMNTEAFF. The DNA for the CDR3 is TGTGCCAGCAGCTTAAGACTCATGAACACTGAAGCTTTCTTT.